This passage covers 10 T cell receptor beta chains from one sample sequenced in a study of CD8 T cells in ankylosing spondylitis. TCRdb processed the 5' RACE reads anew with MiXCR; each CDR3 protein has one entry. Seen here are hundreds of thousands of distinct CDR3 sequences, 30% to 40% observed once, and the top ten hold about 4.2%. Sequences were obtained from blood, either unsorted or a sorted T cell fraction (not recorded which). These TCRs come from a male donor with ankylosing spondylitis or in good health (not recorded which).

The chain is built from TRBV7-9 and TRBJ2-3; D might be TRBD2 (5 bases). Germline CDR1 is SEHNR and CDR2 is FQNEAQ (reference sequence). With 5 bases removed from V and 6 bases from J, the gap between germline ends came to 21 bases. This CDR3 is built from 16 residues. CDR3 protein: CASSPPTNLRGDTQYF. The CDR3, as DNA: TGTGCCAGCAGCCCCCCGACAAACCTACGCGGGGATACGCAGTATTTT.

V is TRBV6-1 and J is TRBJ2-5; the D is unclear. Germline loops: CDR1 MNHNS, CDR2 SASEGT. The ends were cut back, 6 bases at V and 3 bases at J, with 14 bases in the middle. The CDR3 is made up of 14 amino acids. CDR3 protein: CASRPAAVKETQYF. CDR3 sequence (DNA): TGTGCCAGCAGACCCGCCGCCGTCAAAGAGACCCAGTACTTC.

J is TRBJ1-4 and V is TRBV11-2; no definite D call. This CDR3 has 12 amino acids. Trimming pared 4 bases from V and 7 bases from J, leaving 7 bases between. Germline CDR1 SGHAT, CDR2 FQNNGV. The CDR3 reads CASSSLGEKLFF. The CDR3 DNA sequence: TGTGCCAGCAGCTCCTTGGGTGAAAAACTGTTTTTT.

This clonotype was counted ten times or more. The chain uses TRBV10-3 and TRBJ1-3; unclear D gene. The germline gives CDR1 ENHRY, CDR2 SYGVKD. V lost 3 bases to trimming and J lost 0 bases, with 6 bases between them. The CDR3 extends over 14 amino acids. CDR3 residues: CAISDWGSGNTIYF. As DNA, the CDR3 is TGTGCCATCAGTGATTGGGGCTCTGGAAACACCATATATTTT.

This clonotype has only a few counts. This rearrangement joins TRBV29-1 to TRBJ2-3, with D hard to call. This CDR3 region has 15 residues. Germline V gene data show CDR1 as SQVTM and CDR2 as ANQGSEA. Trimming left V 1 base short and J 2 bases short, with 13 bases between. The CDR3 DNA sequence: TGCAGCGTTGAAGGTGCCCCCAGTTCCACAGATACGCAGTATTTT. Its protein product is CSVEGAPSSTDTQYF.

The chain joins TRBV7-1 to TRBJ2-1; either TRBD1 or TRBD2 may fit D (5 bases each). Being an ORF, TRBV7-1 has a function that is uncertain. The ends were cut back, 3 bases at V and 3 bases at J, with 12 bases in the middle. The CDR3 extends over 15 amino acids. CDR3 DNA sequence: TGTGCCAGCAGCTCCCCCGAGGGGAACTACAATGAGCAGTTCTTC. The encoded protein is CASSSPEGNYNEQFF.

This clonotype was observed once. The rearrangement joins TRBV12-3 or TRBV12-4 to TRBJ1-1; D unresolved. The CDR3 consists of 13 residues. V lost 3 bases and J lost 3, with 8 bases in between. The chain's CDR3 is CASSLGRYTEAFF. Written as DNA, the CDR3 is TGTGCCAGCAGTTTGGGGAGGTACACTGAAGCTTTCTTT.

This clonotype was seen just once. The chain couples TRBV24-1 to TRBJ2-7; 7 nucleotides line up with TRBD1. CDR1 and CDR2 (germline): KGHDR, SFDVKD. The CDR3 runs to 13 residues. The V and J ends lost 4 bases and 6 bases, in that order; junction bases with no gene match: 5. CDR3 nucleotide sequence: TGTGCCACCAGTGACTCGACAGGGTCCGAGCAGTACTTC. Its protein product is CATSDSTGSEQYF.

The V and J genes are TRBV12-3 or TRBV12-4 and TRBJ2-2; tentatively, D is TRBD1 (5 bases). V lost 5 bases and J 2 bases, leaving 18 bases between the germline ends. CDR3 length: 17 residues. The CDR3 region has the DNA TGTGCCAGCAGTCCTGACAGAAATTTTATTAACACCGGGGAGCTGTTTTTT. It translates to CASSPDRNFINTGELFF.

The rearrangement joins TRBV4-1 to TRBJ2-7; D might be TRBD1 (7 bases). Per the germline V gene, CDR1 is MGHRA and CDR2 is YSYEKL. With 0 bases removed from V and 3 bases from J, the gap between germline ends came to 15 bases. The CDR3 has 16 amino acids. The CDR3 DNA sequence: TGCGCCAGCAGCCAAGAGGGGGCAGGGGGGTACTACGAGCAGTACTTC. It codes for CASSQEGAGGYYEQYF.